This T cell receptor beta chain was retrieved from a study of vaccination and CD4 T cells after COVID-19. Study at large: Cultures acting as controls obtained a CEFX pool, an HIV-1 Nef pool, or no peptide.

Indicated treatment: approximately nine-day PBMC culture with coronavirus spike peptide pools or control peptides (ViraFEST assay). This clonotype is classed as medium-sized. Its antigen is not known. With V trimmed by 5 bases and J by 2 bases, 5 bases remained unmatched. The CDR3 is 14 residues long. Germline CDR1 reads ENHRY; CDR2 reads SYGVKD. The Oncomine TCR Beta short-read assay generated sequence data from the DNA of cultured CD4+ T cells. TCRdb re-called the PCR reads through MiXCR, storing one row per CDR3 protein. The repertoire consists of 11,000 or so distinct CDR3 sequences, with over 50% occurring once and the leading ten covering around 20%.

Sequences were obtained from CD4+ T cells from blood, cultured in vitro. This clonotype originated in a human donor who had recovered from COVID-19. The chain couples TRBV10-3 to TRBJ2-5; TRBD2 agrees at 7 bases. CDR3 DNA: TGTGCCATCAGTACTCTAGCGGATCAAGAGACCCAGTACTTC. This codes for CAISTLADQETQYF.